This is a list of T cell receptor beta chains from one sample in a study of shared clonotypes between healthy human individuals. The data were produced by immunoSEQ multiplex PCR, yet TCRdb's version contains in-frame clones alone and is incomplete. Here the sample spans 2.3 million or so clones, 90% to 95% being singletons. Sample: naive CD4+ T cells from PBMCs. The receptors were gathered from a man between 18 and 29 years old in good health. Some clones in this sample may be carry-over from other donors' samples. The CDR3 runs from the conserved cysteine through the conserved F or W. Each record gives: D gene, V gene, clone size, J gene, CDR3 length, CDR3 protein, CDR3 DNA. The D gene is left open where the match is weak. Clone size, where shown, is once, few, many, or a class for clones that have expanded.

TRBD2	TRBV5-8	-	TRBJ2-2	15	CASSLGTSDTGELFF	TGTGCCAGCAGCTTGGGGACTAGTGACACCGGGGAGCTGTTTTTT
-	TRBV7-2	-	TRBJ1-5	13	CASSSRPNQPQHF	TGTGCCAGCAGCTCCCGACCGAATCAGCCCCAGCATTTT
-	TRBV27	-	TRBJ1-1	14	CASSFSGVGTEAFF	TGTGCCAGCAGTTTCTCCGGGGTGGGGACTGAAGCTTTCTTT
TRBD2	TRBV7-2	-	TRBJ2-1	17	CASSLGTGVAGVPEQFF	TGTGCCAGCAGCTTAGGTACCGGGGTAGCGGGAGTCCCTGAGCAGTTCTTC
TRBD1	TRBV9	once	TRBJ1-4	15	CASSVDGQAVGKLFF	TGTGCCAGCAGCGTAGACGGACAGGCTGTAGGAAAACTGTTTTTT
-	TRBV5-5	-	TRBJ2-7	13	CASSFPGAYEQYF	TGTGCCAGCAGCTTCCCGGGGGCTTACGAGCAGTACTTC
TRBD2	TRBV9	-	TRBJ2-2	15	CASSVEGLTTGELFF	TGTGCCAGCAGCGTAGAGGGACTAACCACCGGGGAGCTGTTTTTT
-	TRBV2	-	TRBJ2-2	12	CAGTSDTGELFF	TGTGCCGGGACATCTGACACCGGGGAGCTGTTTTTT
-	TRBV18	-	TRBJ2-7	15	CASSPRLLSSYEQYF	TGTGCCAGCTCACCACGGCTACTGAGCTCCTACGAGCAGTACTTC
-	TRBV19	-	TRBJ1-1	14	CASSRGGVNTEAFF	TGTGCCAGTAGTCGCGGGGGAGTGAACACTGAAGCTTTCTTT
TRBD1	TRBV11-2	-	TRBJ2-1	14	CASSIGTGGSEQFF	TGTGCCAGCAGCATTGGGACAGGGGGAAGTGAGCAGTTCTTC
-	TRBV7-9	-	TRBJ1-2	13	CASSPLGVYGYTF	TGTGCCAGCAGCCCCCTCGGGGTATACGGCTACACCTTC
-	TRBV7-2	-	TRBJ2-7	15	CASSFGALGPYEQYF	TGTGCCAGCAGCTTCGGGGCTCTGGGACCCTACGAGCAGTACTTC
TRBD2	TRBV2	-	TRBJ2-7	15	CASTPGLAGTHEQYF	TGTGCCAGCACCCCGGGACTAGCGGGTACTCACGAGCAGTACTTC
-	TRBV30	-	TRBJ2-2	16	CAWTRAGFANTGELFF	TGTGCCTGGACTAGGGCAGGGTTCGCGAACACCGGGGAGCTGTTTTTT
-	TRBV10-1	-	TRBJ2-5	14	CASSALRNQETQYF	TGCGCCAGCAGTGCCCTAAGGAACCAAGAGACCCAGTACTTC
-	TRBV10-3	-	TRBJ1-1	15	CAISDGTRMGTEAFF	TGTGCCATCAGTGACGGGACCCGCATGGGCACTGAAGCTTTCTTT
-	TRBV6-5	-	TRBJ2-1	15	CASSYTQRAGNEQFF	TGTGCCAGCAGTTACACCCAGAGGGCCGGCAATGAGCAGTTCTTC
-	TRBV5-4	-	TRBJ2-5	15	CASSYRGTGQETQYF	TGTGCCAGCAGCTACCGTGGGACCGGCCAAGAGACCCAGTACTTC
-	TRBV29-1	-	TRBJ1-1	15	CSVARTGRMNTEAFF	TGCAGCGTTGCCCGAACCGGACGGATGAACACTGAAGCTTTCTTT
TRBD1	TRBV6-1	once	TRBJ1-2	13	CASSARGHYGYTF	TGTGCCAGCAGTGCCAGGGGGCACTATGGCTACACCTTC
-	TRBV28	-	TRBJ2-7	14	CASSLPGGSYEQYF	TGTGCCAGCAGTTTACCCGGGGGCAGCTACGAGCAGTACTTC
-	TRBV19	-	TRBJ1-5	14	CASSIGYRDQPQHF	TGTGCCAGTAGTATAGGGTACAGGGACCAGCCCCAGCATTTT
-	TRBV9	-	TRBJ2-1	14	CASSVAAENNEQFF	TGTGCCAGCAGCGTAGCCGCTGAGAACAATGAGCAGTTCTTC
-	TRBV2	-	TRBJ1-5	16	CASSPGRGGPYQPQHF	TGTGCCAGCAGTCCGGGCAGGGGAGGCCCCTATCAGCCCCAGCATTTT
TRBD2	TRBV4-2	-	TRBJ2-7	15	CASSLSGAGSYEQYF	TGTGCCAGCAGCCTTAGCGGGGCAGGCTCCTACGAGCAGTACTTC
TRBD1	TRBV5-1	-	TRBJ1-4	16	CASSLGTDATNEKLFF	TGCGCCAGCAGCTTAGGGACAGATGCAACTAATGAAAAACTGTTTTTT
TRBD1	TRBV6-5	-	TRBJ1-2	14	CASRGDRMNYGYTF	TGTGCCAGCAGAGGGGACAGGATGAACTATGGCTACACCTTC
-	TRBV2	-	TRBJ1-3	15	CASDRGGAAGNTIYF	TGTGCCAGCGACCGCGGAGGGGCTGCCGGAAACACCATATATTTT
-	TRBV30	-	TRBJ1-2	11	CAWRDFDGYTF	TGTGCCTGGAGGGATTTTGACGGCTACACCTTC
TRBD1	TRBV11-2	-	TRBJ2-1	16	CASSLAGTGGRNEQFF	TGTGCCAGCAGCTTAGCCGGGACAGGGGGTAGGAATGAGCAGTTCTTC
-	TRBV27	-	TRBJ1-4	14	CASRRWGANEKLFF	TGTGCCAGCCGTCGATGGGGGGCTAATGAAAAACTGTTTTTT
TRBD2	TRBV6-1	-	TRBJ2-7	16	CASSEVRGAVSYEQYF	TGTGCCAGCAGTGAAGTGCGGGGGGCAGTATCCTACGAGCAGTACTTC
-	TRBV19	once	TRBJ1-1	11	CASSRTDEAFF	TGTGCCAGTAGTAGGACAGATGAAGCTTTCTTT
-	TRBV28	-	TRBJ2-3	12	CASSLPASPQYF	TGTGCCAGCAGCCTTCCGGCGAGCCCGCAGTATTTT
TRBD2	TRBV4-2	-	TRBJ2-1	17	CASSQGRPSGLAYEQFF	TGTGCCAGCAGCCAAGGTCGGCCTTCGGGACTAGCCTATGAGCAGTTCTTC
-	TRBV18	-	TRBJ2-1	15	CASWGEFGSYNEQFF	TGTGCCAGCTGGGGGGAGTTTGGCTCCTACAATGAGCAGTTCTTC
-	TRBV28	-	TRBJ2-7	16	CASSLSPQGVGYEQYF	TGTGCCAGCAGTTTAAGTCCCCAGGGTGTGGGTTACGAGCAGTACTTC
-	TRBV27	-	TRBJ1-1	13	CASSSLGDTEAFF	TGTGCCAGCAGTTCGTTAGGGGACACTGAAGCTTTCTTT